In its sample, the clone carrying this T cell receptor beta chain was seen a few times. Antigen unknown. This entry comes from a study of T-cell memory formation after mild COVID-19. Findings of the study overall: A balance of CD4 and CD8 characterized clones contracting day 15 to 85, whereas later expanders leaned CD4+.

CDR3 length: 12 amino acids. It was 5'RACE with constant-segment primers that produced the TCR alpha and TCR beta cDNA libraries, which carried sample barcodes and UMIs. MiXCR was run by TCRdb on the 5' RACE reads, yielding one entry per CDR3 protein. The table records about 270,000 distinct CDR3 sequences, around 15% of them present only once. The chain links TRBV21-1 to TRBJ2-1. TRBV21-1 represents a pseudogene. Source material: PBMCs or a T cell subset sorted from them (not recorded which). This sequence originates from a man aged 18 to 30 who had mild COVID-19 (a few samples of this study predate the infection). Cell type and time point are not known. The CDR3 loop is CASSHTRDEQFF. The CDR3 DNA reads TGTGCCAGCAGCCACACTCGGGATGAGCAGTTCTTC.